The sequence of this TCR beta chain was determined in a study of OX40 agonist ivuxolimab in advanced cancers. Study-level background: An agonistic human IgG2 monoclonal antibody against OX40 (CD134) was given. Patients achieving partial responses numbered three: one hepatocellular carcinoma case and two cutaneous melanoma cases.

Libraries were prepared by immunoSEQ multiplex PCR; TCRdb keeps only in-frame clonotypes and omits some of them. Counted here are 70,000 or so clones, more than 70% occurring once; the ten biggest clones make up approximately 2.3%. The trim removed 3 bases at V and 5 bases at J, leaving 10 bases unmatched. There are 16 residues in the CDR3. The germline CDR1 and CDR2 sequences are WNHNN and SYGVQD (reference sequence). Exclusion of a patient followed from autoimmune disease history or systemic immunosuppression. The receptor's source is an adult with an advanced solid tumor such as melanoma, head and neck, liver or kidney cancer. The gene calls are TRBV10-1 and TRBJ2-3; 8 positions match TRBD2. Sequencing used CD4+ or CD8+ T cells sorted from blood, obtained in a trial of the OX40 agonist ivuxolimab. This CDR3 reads CASSDRSGSVLDTQYF. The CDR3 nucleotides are TGCGCCAGCAGTGATCGGAGCGGGAGTGTGTTAGATACGCAGTATTTT.